The clone carrying this TCR beta chain was recorded a few times. What it binds is not known. The sample originates from a study of T cells after yellow fever vaccination. Study overall: Libraries from low-cell-number fractions were prepared with the SMART-Seq v4 Ultra Low Input RNA kit.

Whole-study results and caveats: Primary-vaccination clones mostly resurfaced post-booster (more than 95% CD4, roughly 90% CD8). Only a minor proportion of clonotypes was detected across both CD4 and CD8 compartments. Abundant bulk-population clonotypes could contaminate the FACS-sorted repertoires.

Germline V lookup: CDR1 SGHRS, CDR2 YFSETQ. This CDR3 is built from 16 residues. J was trimmed by 6 bases and V by 0 bases; bases with no gene match: 8. MiXCR was run by TCRdb on the 5' RACE reads, yielding one entry per CDR3 protein. The sample lists about 330,000 distinct CDR3 sequences, around 7.3% occurring once. This receptor was taken from a man aged 18 to 29 who received the YFV17D yellow fever vaccine. The V call is TRBV5-1, the J call TRBJ2-2; TRBD1 matches 7 bases. Source: PBMCs, taken about 49 days after the first yellow fever vaccination. Written as DNA, the CDR3 is TGCGCCAGCAGCTTGGCCGGGACAGAGCTCCCCGGGGAGCTGTTTTTT. This gives the protein CASSLAGTELPGELFF.